This T cell receptor (beta chain) derives from a study of T cell clusters in autoimmune cytopenias. Germline CDR1 KGHSH, CDR2 LQKENI. The CDR3 is 14 amino acids. One tube held mixed TRB-A and TRB-B primer pools for touch-down PCR. Following a re-call of the multiplex PCR reads, TCRdb has one entry per CDR3 protein and lacks DNA. The sample table includes 6,900 or so distinct CDR3 sequences. Each sample's input was approximately 270 ng genomic DNA, some 34,000 genome equivalents. A further study also used this sample, focusing on T cell repertoires in aging, cancer and after chemotherapy.

The specimen was peripheral blood. The chain has TRBV18 and TRBJ2-7; the TRBD1 assignment by TCRdb is unverifiable without DNA. This receptor was obtained from a human donor in good health. The CDR3 spells CASSPRGETYEQYF.